The 27 T cell receptor beta chains presented below share a single source sample, sequenced in a study of OX40 agonist ivuxolimab in advanced cancers. Sequencing used immunoSEQ multiplex PCR; TCRdb keeps in-frame clones, though not all of them. The profile covers tens of thousands of clones, with around 80% appearing a single time and about 0.44% taken by the ten largest. Sequencing was performed on CD4+ or CD8+ T cells sorted from blood, taken in a trial of the OX40 agonist ivuxolimab. The receptors stem from an adult with an advanced solid tumor such as melanoma, head and neck, liver or kidney cancer.

The chain is built from TRBV25-1 and TRBJ1-2, with D possibly matching TRBD1 (5 bases). Germline V lookup: CDR1 MGHDK, CDR2 SYGVNS. V was trimmed by 4 bases and J by 5 bases, leaving 17 bases between them. This CDR3 is 15 amino acids long. CDR3 nucleotides: TGTGCCAGCAGTGGTGGAGGGGCTCAGCATTATGGCTACACCTTC. As protein: CASSGGGAQHYGYTF.

On this clone itself: Other DNA sequences in the sample encode the same CDR3. The J gene is TRBJ1-4, the V gene TRBV6-6; D not certain. This CDR3 spans 13 amino acids. Trimming pared 6 bases from V and 2 bases from J, leaving 7 bases between. From germline, CDR1 is MNHNY and CDR2 SVGAGI (reference sequence). The CDR3 loop reads CASRGSTNEKLFF. CDR3 nucleotide sequence: TGTGCCAGCAGGGGGTCCACTAATGAAAAACTGTTTTTT.

The chain carries TRBV11-2 and TRBJ1-1; D might be TRBD1 (5 bases). CDR1 and CDR2 from the germline V gene are SGHAT and FQNNGV. CDR3 length equals 12 residues. V was shortened by 3 bases and J by 6 bases, with 8 bases between the two germline ends. Here the CDR3 reads CASSLGPAEAFF. The CDR3 nucleotides read TGTGCCAGCAGCTTGGGGCCGGCTGAAGCTTTCTTT. Together with reference TRBV11-2 and TRBJ1-1, the CDR3 gives the full variable domain: EAGVAQSPRYKIIEKRQSVAFWCNPISGHATLYWYQQILGQGPKLLIQFQNNGVVDDSQLPKDRFSAERLKGVDSTLKIQPAKLEDSAVYLCASSLGPAEAFFGQGTRLTVV.

The rearrangement links TRBV2 to TRBJ1-5; D is perhaps TRBD1 (5 bases). The CDR3 is 15 amino acids. Trimming left V 4 bases short and J 5 bases short, with 15 bases between. Germline lookup yields CDR1 SNHLY and CDR2 FYNNEI. The CDR3 sequence: CASSGSGLRDQPQHF. As DNA, the CDR3 is TGTGCCAGCAGTGGCTCGGGGCTTCGGGATCAGCCCCAGCATTTT.

This chain joins TRBV6-5 and TRBJ2-7; 7 nucleotides match TRBD2. J gave up 6 bases and V 0 bases, and 8 bases lay outside the gene matches. The CDR3 has 15 residues. Germline CDR1 reads MNHEY; CDR2 reads SVGAGI. CDR3 in DNA: TGTGCCAGCAGTTACTCAACCGGGAGGCGGGGCGAGCAGTACTTC. It is translated as CASSYSTGRRGEQYF.

This rearrangement joins TRBV10-3 to TRBJ2-7; 9 nucleotides line up with TRBD2. With 9 bases clipped from V and 5 bases from J, the junction kept 11 bases outside the gene matches. The CDR3 is 14 amino acids. Germline lookup yields CDR1 ENHRY and CDR2 SYGVKD. The CDR3 sequence is CAIGRGLAEDEQYF. In nucleotides, the CDR3 is TGTGCCATTGGAAGGGGACTAGCTGAGGACGAGCAGTACTTC.

The chain couples TRBV5-1 to TRBJ1-2, with no clear D. Germline V CDR1 and CDR2: SGHRS, YFSETQ. The CDR3 covers 16 residues. V lost 2 bases, J lost 2 bases, and 16 bases lay in between. CDR3 sequence reads: CASSFGANRLNYGYTF. DNA for the CDR3: TGCGCCAGCAGCTTTGGAGCGAACCGCCTAAACTATGGCTACACCTTC. The full variable domain, rest sourced from reference TRBV5-1 and TRBJ1-2, is KAGVTQTPRYLIKTRGQQVTLSCSPISGHRSVSWYQQTPGQGLQFLFEYFSETQRNKGNFPGRFSGRQFSNSRSEMNVSTLELGDSALYLCASSFGANRLNYGYTFGSGTRLTVV.

The chain is built from TRBV28 and TRBJ2-7; D is unclear. The V end was cut by 5 bases, the J end by 2 bases, with 7 bases between. The germline gives CDR1 MDHEN, CDR2 SYDVKM. This CDR3 region has 12 residues. CDR3 region: CASSASTYEQYV. The CDR3 nucleotides read TGTGCCAGCAGTGCCTCCACCTACGAGCAGTACGTC.

The J gene is TRBJ2-6, the V gene TRBV5-8, with no clear D. V was trimmed by 1 base and J by 0 bases, leaving 8 bases between them. CDR3 length: 16 residues. Looked up from germline, CDR1 is SGHTS and CDR2 is YDEGEE. This chain's CDR3 is CASSLSSTSGANVLTF. The DNA for the CDR3 is TGTGCCAGCAGCTTGTCCTCTACCTCTGGGGCCAACGTCCTGACTTTC.

This clone was detected only a few times. In nucleotides, the CDR3 is TGTGCCTTAAGGACAGGGGGCGGTAATTCACCCCTCCACTTT. This gives the protein CALRTGGGNSPLHF. This chain uses TRBV30 with TRBJ1-6; TRBD1 matches 11 bases. The CDR3 covers 14 residues. J lost 6 bases, V lost 7 bases, and 5 bases had no gene match. Germline-derived CDR1 and CDR2 are GTSNPN and SVGIG (reference sequence).

The chain combines TRBV4-3 with TRBJ1-2, with D unresolved. The ends were cut back, 0 bases at V and 3 bases at J, with 14 bases in the middle. This CDR3 region has 16 residues. Germline CDR1 reads LGHNA; CDR2 reads YSLEER. CDR3 nucleotides: TGCGCCAGCAGCCAAGAAGGTCGGGGAGCCGACTATGGCTACACCTTC. It encodes CASSQEGRGADYGYTF.

The chain joins TRBV18 to TRBJ2-7; the D call may be TRBD1 or TRBD2 (6 bases each). CDR1 is KGHSH, CDR2 LQKENI, per germline. Trimming took off 4 bases at V and 7 bases at J, with 8 bases between the two ends. CDR3 length: 11 residues. DNA of the CDR3: TGTGCCAGCTCACAAGGGGGGGAGCAGTACTTC. Its protein is CASSQGGEQYF.

V gene TRBV21-1 combines with J gene TRBJ1-1. TRBV21-1 is annotated as a pseudogene. The CDR3 is 21 amino acids. The CDR3 DNA is TGTGCCAGCAGCATTAAAGCCCGTAATTCGAGAGCAATAGTTTTGAACACTGAAGCTTTCTTT. This translates into CASSIKARNSRAIVLNTEAFF.

This chain joins TRBV5-4 and TRBJ2-7; TRBD2 agrees at 8 bases. V dropped 4 bases and J dropped 5; count of bases not matched to a gene: 8. This CDR3 spans 14 amino acids. Germline-derived CDR1 and CDR2 are SGHNT and YYREEE (reference sequence). The CDR3 coding sequence is TGTGCCAGCAGCCCCGGGGGGGGCTTCAACGAGCAGTACTTC. This encodes CASSPGGGFNEQYF.

The chain employs TRBV28 and TRBJ2-2; no definite D call. The CDR3 has 12 amino acids. From germline, CDR1 is MDHEN and CDR2 SYDVKM. Trimming removed 6 bases from V and 6 bases from J, with 8 bases in between. CDR3 coding DNA: TGTGCCAGCAGACTCCTTGCCGGGGAGCTGTTTTTT. This gives the protein CASRLLAGELFF.

The chain recombines TRBV7-8 with TRBJ1-4; D gene uncertain. Trimming removed 4 bases at V and 8 bases at J, with 11 bases between. The germline V gene encodes CDR1 SGHVS and CDR2 FQNEAQ. There are 13 residues in the CDR3. The CDR3 DNA sequence: TGTGCCAGCAGCTACGGATTGGGGGAAAAACTGTTTTTT. This gives the protein CASSYGLGEKLFF.

The chain uses TRBV7-2 and TRBJ1-2; TRBD1 matches 9 bases. Germline V gene data show CDR1 as SGHTA and CDR2 as FQGNSA. The CDR3 totals 13 residues. The trim removed 6 bases at V and 6 bases at J, leaving 5 bases unmatched. Here the CDR3 DNA reads TGTGCCAGCAGGGCTACAGGGGGCAATGGCTACACCTTC. Protein sequence: CASRATGGNGYTF.

The chain links TRBV2 to TRBJ2-7; D is undetermined. Trimming cost V 2 bases and J 4 bases, with 9 bases left between them. Germline CDR1 is SNHLY and CDR2 is FYNNEI. The CDR3 contains 13 residues. The CDR3 sequence: CASSELQFYEQYV. The CDR3 coding sequence is TGTGCCAGCAGTGAATTGCAGTTTTACGAGCAGTACGTC.

Remarks on this clone: Other DNA sequences in the same sample also yield this CDR3. The chain employs TRBV5-1 and TRBJ1-5; D perhaps matches TRBD1 (5 bases). V lost 0 bases and J 9 bases, leaving 13 bases between the germline ends. CDR1 is SGHRS, CDR2 YFSETQ, per germline. The CDR3 length is 14 residues. Here the CDR3 reads CASSLVPGSAPQHF. CDR3 sequence (DNA): TGCGCCAGCAGCTTGGTTCCAGGGTCAGCGCCCCAGCATTTT.

V usage is TRBV5-1 and J usage is TRBJ1-1; D is undetermined. Trimming removed 0 bases from V and 5 bases from J, with 14 bases in between. There are 15 residues in the CDR3. CDR1 is SGHRS and CDR2 is YFSETQ in the germline V gene. The CDR3 protein is CASSLVAGVGTEAFF. As DNA, the CDR3 is TGCGCCAGCAGCTTGGTCGCTGGGGTAGGGACTGAAGCTTTCTTT.

V usage is TRBV5-1 and J usage is TRBJ1-3; tentatively, D is TRBD1 (6 bases). This CDR3 comprises 14 residues. Looked up from germline, CDR1 is SGHRS and CDR2 is YFSETQ. V shed 3 bases and J shed 1 base, with 8 bases lying between them. CDR3 region: CASSSGASGNTIYF. In DNA, the CDR3 is TGCGCCAGCAGCTCAGGGGCTTCTGGAAACACCATATATTTT.

The J gene is TRBJ1-2, the V gene TRBV18; D is uncertain. The CDR3 sequence is 13 residues long. Trimming removed 3 bases at V and 8 bases at J, with 13 bases between. Per germline, CDR1 KGHSH and CDR2 LQKENI. The CDR3 region is CASSPAPGGGYTF. CDR3 coding DNA: TGTGCCAGCTCACCTGCCCCGGGCGGGGGCTACACCTTC.

The V call is TRBV28, the J call TRBJ1-1, with a possible D match to TRBD1 (5 bases). Trimming removed 6 bases at V and 6 bases at J, with 14 bases between. Germline assignment: CDR1 MDHEN and CDR2 SYDVKM. This CDR3 has 13 residues. The CDR3 is CASSRAPYSEAFF. Written as DNA, the CDR3 is TGTGCCAGCAGCAGGGCCCCTTATTCTGAAGCTTTCTTT. The full variable domain, rest sourced from reference TRBV28 and TRBJ1-1, is DVKVTQSSRYLVKRTGEKVFLECVQDMDHENMFWYRQDPGLGLRLIYFSYDVKMKEKGDIPEGYSVSREKKERFSLILESASTNQTSMYLCASSRAPYSEAFFGQGTRLTVV.

The chain links TRBV6-1 to TRBJ2-5; TRBD2 agrees at 11 bases. Trimming at V came to 7 bases and at J to 3 bases, leaving 7 bases not matched to a gene. The CDR3 spans 15 residues. Germline loops: CDR1 MNHNS, CDR2 SASEGT. CDR3 residues: CASTDGTSGEETQYF. The CDR3 DNA is TGTGCCAGCACTGACGGGACTAGCGGAGAAGAGACCCAGTACTTC.

The chain joins TRBV5-4 to TRBJ1-5; D is possibly TRBD1 (5 bases). This CDR3 has 14 amino acids. Germline V lookup: CDR1 SGHNT, CDR2 YYREEE (reference sequence). V gave up 4 bases and J gave up 5 bases, with 13 bases separating them. The CDR3 bases are TGTGCCAGCAGCCGGGGGGTAGGGGATCAGCCCCAGCATTTT. Its translation: CASSRGVGDQPQHF.

The chain couples TRBV7-2 to TRBJ2-2; TRBD1 might be the D (6 bases). CDR1 and CDR2 from the germline V gene are SGHTA and FQGNSA. The CDR3 runs 15 residues. V was clipped by 5 bases and J by 4 bases, with 14 bases between them. CDR3 loop: CASSAQGFSTGELFF. CDR3 coding DNA: TGTGCCAGCAGCGCACAGGGTTTTAGCACCGGGGAGCTGTTTTTT.

CDR3 coding DNA: TGTGCCAGCAGTGAGGTCAGCAACACCGGGGAGCTGTTTTTT. Protein: CASSEVSNTGELFF. J is TRBJ2-2 and V is TRBV2; D ambiguous. Germline loops: CDR1 SNHLY, CDR2 FYNNEI. The CDR3 contains 14 residues. V lost 3 bases to trimming and J lost 2 bases, with 7 bases between them.